This passage covers 16 T cell receptor delta chains from one sample sequenced in a study of gamma-delta T cells after stem cell transplantation. TCRdb reapplied CATT to the RT-PCR reads. This sample has about 2,000 delta-chain clones, with 1.5% to 2% found just once. Material for sequencing was gamma-delta T cells. These receptors came from a human donor. It is not recorded whose cells these are; they may come from a transplant donor.

In regard to this clone: TCRdb lists the protein of a much larger clone for this DNA, which differs at residue 6, so this is likely a read error; the protein given here is translated from the DNA itself. The J gene is TRDJ1, the V gene TRDV2; tentatively, D is TRDD3 (6 bases). Germline-derived CDR1 and CDR2 are GEAIGNYY and EKD. Trimming left V 0 bases short and J 4 bases short, with 14 bases between. The CDR3 is 15 residues long. CDR3 DNA sequence: TGTGCCTGTGACACCGCTGGGGATGGAAACGATAAACTCATCTTT. Translating it yields CACDTAGDGNDKLIF.

A note on this clone: The protein TCRdb lists belongs to a much larger clone and differs from this DNA's translation at residue 3, which points to a read error; the protein shown is made from the DNA. The rearrangement joins TRDV2 to TRDJ3; possible D gene TRDD3, 6 bases. Germline loops: CDR1 GEAIGNYY, CDR2 EKD. The length of the CDR3 is 19 residues. The CDR3 sequence is CARDTAGDSLSWDTRQMFF. CDR3 DNA sequence: TGTGCCCGTGACACGGCGGGGGACTCCCTCTCCTGGGACACCCGACAGATGTTTTTC.

This clone has only a few counts. With only one base between it and a far larger clone, this is likely a read error. This same CDR3 is encoded by further DNA sequences in the sample. The chain has TRDV2 and TRDJ1, with TRDD3 matching 7 bases. Per the germline V gene, CDR1 is GEAIGNYY and CDR2 is EKD. Trimming took 0 bases from V and 0 from J; bases not matched to a gene: 21. The CDR3 sequence is 21 residues long. As DNA, the CDR3 is TGTGCCTGTGACACCGTGGACCCCCTTGGTGGGGGACCTCCCTACACCGATAAACTCATCTTT. Its translation is CACDTVDPLGGGPPYTDKLIF.

Turning to this clone: A far larger clone is one base from this, pointing to a likely read error. V gene TRDV2 combines with J gene TRDJ3, with 8 bases matching TRDD3. V trimming: 0 bases; J trimming: 2 bases; junction bases outside the gene matches: 14. The CDR3 sequence is 21 residues long. Germline assignment: CDR1 GEAIGNYY and CDR2 EKD. CDR3 bases: TGTGCCTGTGACACCACGGGGCTCTGGGGGAGCCCTCCCTGGGACACCCGACAGATGTTTTTC. This gives the protein CACDTTGLWGSPPWDTRQMFF.

About this clone: TCRdb's protein for this DNA is that of a much larger clone and differs from the translation at residue 4, likely a read error; the protein shown is the DNA translation. The chain is built from TRDV2 and TRDJ1; 10 bases fit TRDD3. Germline V gives CDR1 GEAIGNYY, CDR2 EKD. The CDR3 runs to 16 residues. V was clipped by 5 bases and J by 3 bases; unmatched bases: 11. Here the CDR3 reads CACGTVGDTYPDKLIF. The CDR3 DNA sequence: TGTGCCTGTGGCACTGTGGGGGATACTTACCCCGATAAACTCATCTTT.

In this sample, this clone is medium-sized. A much larger clone is a single base away; this may be a read error. This same CDR3 is encoded by further DNA sequences in the sample. The gene calls are TRDV2 and TRDJ1; 9 bases line up with TRDD3. The germline gives CDR1 GEAIGNYY, CDR2 EKD. The CDR3 consists of 19 residues. V shed 1 base and J 0 bases; nucleotides not matched to a gene: 14. CDR3 amino acids: CACDTIDTGGHAYTDKLIF. CDR3 bases: TGTGCCTGTGACACGATCGACACTGGGGGACACGCATACACCGATAAACTCATCTTT.

Comment on this clone: A read error is likely here: a far larger clone is one base away. The same CDR3 arises from other DNA sequences in this sample as well. The V call is TRDV2, the J call TRDJ1; 13 bases are a match to TRDD3. CDR3 length equals 22 residues. CDR1 and CDR2 (germline): GEAIGNYY, EKD. CDR3 DNA: TGTGCCTGTGACACTCTCCGTACTGGGGGATACGGGGGGATTGAGTACACCGATAAACTTATCTTT. It translates to CACDTLRTGGYGGIEYTDKLIF.

This clone has more than one count but fewer than ten. TCRdb has a much larger clone's protein, which differs at residue 13 from the translation of this DNA, likely because of a read error; what is shown is the protein translated from the DNA. The genes are TRDV2 and TRDJ1, with TRDD3 identical over 12 bases. Trimming cost V 0 bases and J 0 bases; bases outside gene matches: 10. The CDR3 runs to 19 residues. Germline CDR1 and CDR2: GEAIGNYY and EKD. CDR3 loop: CACDTVLGDTESDTDKLIF. The CDR3 DNA follows: TGTGCCTGTGACACCGTACTGGGGGATACTGAGTCCGACACCGATAAACTCATCTTT.

By sample share, this clone is medium-sized. This could be a read error, since a much larger clone is one nucleotide away. Other DNA variants within this sample encode the same CDR3. The chain has TRDV2 and TRDJ1; 7 bases align to TRDD3. The CDR3 sequence is 21 residues long. CDR1 and CDR2 (germline): GEAIGNYY, EKD. CDR3 amino acids: CACDTVDPLGGGPPYTDKLIF. The CDR3 nucleotides are TGTGCCTGTGACACCGTGGATCCCCTTGGTGGGGGACCTCCCTACACCGATAAACTTATCTTT.

The sample holds many counts of this clone. A clone one base away is much larger, so this may be a read error. Other nucleotide sequences from this sample produce the same CDR3. The rearrangement links TRDV2 to TRDJ3, with 12 bases aligning to TRDD3. The germline CDR1 and CDR2 sequences are GEAIGNYY and EKD. This CDR3 is 18 amino acids long. The CDR3 coding sequence is TGTGCCTGTGATGAGCTGGGGGATACGAGCTGGGACACTCGACAGATGTTTTTC. This encodes CACDELGDTSWDTRQMFF.

Comments on this clone: This DNA's translation and the protein TCRdb lists, from a much larger clone, do not match at residue 6, likely due to a read error; the protein shown is translated from the DNA. Here the CDR3 reads CACDNAGGSSWDTRQMFF. CDR3 DNA: TGTGCCTGTGACAACGCTGGGGGTAGCTCCTGGGACACCCGACAGATGTTTTTC. The chain recombines TRDV2 with TRDJ3; 7 nucleotides line up with TRDD3. The CDR3 totals 18 residues. The germline CDR1 and CDR2 sequences are GEAIGNYY and EKD. The V segment lost 2 bases and the J segment 0 bases; nucleotides outside the gene matches: 6.

As for this clone: The amino acid sequence in TCRdb belongs to a much larger clone and departs from this DNA's translation at residue 17, likely a sequencing read error; the sequence shown is translated from the DNA. The gene calls are TRDV2 and TRDJ3; 8 bases align to TRDD3. Germline V gene sequence: CDR1 GEAIGNYY, CDR2 EKD. The CDR3 extends over 22 amino acids. CDR3 sequence reads: CACDTWSGDTDYRPWDARQMFF. The CDR3 nucleotides are TGTGCCTGTGACACCTGGAGTGGGGATACCGACTACCGTCCCTGGGACGCCCGACAGATGTTTTTC.

A remark on this clone: Translating this DNA gives a protein that differs at residue 9 from the TCRdb one, which belongs to a much larger clone; a read error is likely, and the protein shown is this translation. The gene calls are TRDV2 and TRDJ1; 7 nucleotides agree with TRDD2. The length of the CDR3 is 19 residues. Germline V gene data show CDR1 as GEAIGNYY and CDR2 as EKD. The CDR3 region has the DNA TGCGCCTGTGAGGGGCTTTCCTACGATGCGGGGCCACGCACCGATAAACTCATCTTT. It encodes CACEGLSYDAGPRTDKLIF.

A remark on this clone: TCRdb shows a much larger clone's protein in place of this DNA's translation, and the two differ at residue 9, likely through a read error; the protein shown is translated from the DNA. For the CDR3, the DNA is TGTGCCTGTGACAAACTACTGGGGATCCCTGAGGGACTCATCTTT. This encodes CACDKLLGIPEGLIF. The chain carries TRDV2 and TRDJ1; 7 nucleotides match TRDD3. V lost 2 bases and J lost 10; bases outside the gene matches: 15. Per the germline V gene, CDR1 is GEAIGNYY and CDR2 is EKD. The CDR3 has 15 residues.

This clone is deemed large. This chain links TRDV2 with TRDJ1; perhaps TRDD3 as D (6 bases). Trimming removed 0 bases from V and 0 bases from J, with 22 bases in between. CDR3 length: 19 amino acids. The germline gives CDR1 GEAIGNYY, CDR2 EKD. The DNA of the CDR3 is TGTGCCTGTGACACCCTGGGGATTATTAGAGACACTCACACCGATAAACTCATCTTT. Translating gives CACDTLGIIRDTHTDKLIF.

A remark on this clone: TCRdb records a much larger clone's protein for this DNA, with a difference at residue 11 that likely arises from a read error; the protein given is the translation of the DNA. The rearrangement joins TRDV2 to TRDJ1; 11 bases fit TRDD3. Germline loops: CDR1 GEAIGNYY, CDR2 EKD. V lost 3 bases to trimming and J lost 3 bases; unmatched junction nucleotides: 8. CDR3 size: 16 residues. CDR3 sequence: CACDGVGDTRSDKLIF. CDR3 DNA sequence: TGTGCCTGTGACGGGGTGGGGGATACGCGGTCCGATAAACTCATCTTT.